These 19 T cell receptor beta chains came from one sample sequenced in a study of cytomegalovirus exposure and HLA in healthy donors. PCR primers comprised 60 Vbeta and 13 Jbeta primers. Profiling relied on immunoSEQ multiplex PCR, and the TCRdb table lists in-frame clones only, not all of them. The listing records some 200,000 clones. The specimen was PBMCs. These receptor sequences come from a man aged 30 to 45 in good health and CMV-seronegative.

The CDR3 bases are TGTGCCAGTAGTATAGGCGGGTGGAGGACTGCCGTAAGTGAAAAACTGTTTTTT. Protein: CASSIGGWRTAVSEKLFF. V usage is TRBV19 and J usage is TRBJ1-4; D not certain. CDR3 size: 18 residues. Germline loops: CDR1 LNHDA, CDR2 SQIVND (reference sequence). Trimming cost V 1 base and J 7 bases, with 22 bases left between them.

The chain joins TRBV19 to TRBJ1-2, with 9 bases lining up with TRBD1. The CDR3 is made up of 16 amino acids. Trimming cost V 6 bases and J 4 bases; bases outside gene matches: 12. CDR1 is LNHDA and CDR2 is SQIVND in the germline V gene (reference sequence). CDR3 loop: CASREDPGTGTYGYTF. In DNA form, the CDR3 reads TGTGCCAGTAGGGAGGACCCCGGGACAGGGACCTATGGCTACACCTTC.

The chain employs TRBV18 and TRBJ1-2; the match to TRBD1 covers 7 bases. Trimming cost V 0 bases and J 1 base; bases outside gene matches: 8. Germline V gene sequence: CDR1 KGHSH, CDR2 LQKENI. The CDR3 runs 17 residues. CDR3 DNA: TGTGCCAGCTCACCACCGGCGGCGTCAGGGGGTAACTATGGCTACACCTTC. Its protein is CASSPPAASGGNYGYTF. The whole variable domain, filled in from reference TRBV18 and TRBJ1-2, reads NAGVMQNPRHLVRRRGQEARLRCSPMKGHSHVYWYRQLPEEGLKFMVYLQKENIIDESGMPKERFSAEFPKEGPSILRIQQVVRGDSAAYFCASSPPAASGGNYGYTFGSGTRLTVV.

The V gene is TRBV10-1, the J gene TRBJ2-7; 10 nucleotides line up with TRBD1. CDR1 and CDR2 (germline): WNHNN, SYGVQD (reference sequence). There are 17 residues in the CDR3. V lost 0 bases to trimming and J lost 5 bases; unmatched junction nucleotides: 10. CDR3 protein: CASSESISGTGVHEQYF. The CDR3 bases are TGCGCCAGCAGTGAGTCGATCTCCGGGACAGGGGTCCACGAGCAGTACTTC.

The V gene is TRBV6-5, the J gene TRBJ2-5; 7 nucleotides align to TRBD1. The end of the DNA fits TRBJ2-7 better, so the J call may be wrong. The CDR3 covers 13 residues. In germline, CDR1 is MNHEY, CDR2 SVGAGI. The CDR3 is CASSYRGLSEQYF. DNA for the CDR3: TGTGCCAGCAGTTACAGGGGGCTCAGCGAGCAGTACTTC.

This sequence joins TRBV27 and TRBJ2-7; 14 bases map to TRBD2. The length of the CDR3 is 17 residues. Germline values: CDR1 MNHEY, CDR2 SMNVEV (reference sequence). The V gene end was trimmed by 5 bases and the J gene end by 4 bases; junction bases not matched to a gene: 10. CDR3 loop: CASSQSRLAGGVYEQYF. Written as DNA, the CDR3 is TGTGCCAGCAGTCAAAGCCGACTAGCGGGAGGGGTGTACGAGCAGTACTTC.

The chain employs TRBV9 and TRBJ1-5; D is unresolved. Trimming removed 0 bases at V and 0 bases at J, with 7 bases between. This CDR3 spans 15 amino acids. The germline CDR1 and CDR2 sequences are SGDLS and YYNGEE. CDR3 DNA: TGTGCCAGCAGCGTAGGCGGTCGTAGCAATCAGCCCCAGCATTTT. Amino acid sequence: CASSVGGRSNQPQHF.

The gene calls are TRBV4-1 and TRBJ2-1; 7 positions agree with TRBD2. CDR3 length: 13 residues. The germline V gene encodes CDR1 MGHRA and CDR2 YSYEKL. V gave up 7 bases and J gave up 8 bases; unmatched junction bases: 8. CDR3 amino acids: CASTPRERYEQFF. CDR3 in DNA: TGCGCCAGCACGCCGCGGGAGCGGTATGAGCAGTTCTTC.

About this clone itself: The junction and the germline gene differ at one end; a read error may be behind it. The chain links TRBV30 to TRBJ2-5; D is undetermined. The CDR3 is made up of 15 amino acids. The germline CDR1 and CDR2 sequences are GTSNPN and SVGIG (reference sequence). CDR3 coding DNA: TGTGCCTGGAGGAAGGCCCACCAATTCCAAGAGACTCAGTACTTC. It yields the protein CAWRKAHQFQETQYF. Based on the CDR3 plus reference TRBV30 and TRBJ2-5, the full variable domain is SQTIHQWPATLVQPVGSPLSLECTVEGTSNPNLYWYRQAAGRGLQLLFYSVGIGQISSEVPQNLSASRPQDRQFILSSKKLLLSDSGFYLCAWRKAHQFQETQYFGPGTRLLVL.

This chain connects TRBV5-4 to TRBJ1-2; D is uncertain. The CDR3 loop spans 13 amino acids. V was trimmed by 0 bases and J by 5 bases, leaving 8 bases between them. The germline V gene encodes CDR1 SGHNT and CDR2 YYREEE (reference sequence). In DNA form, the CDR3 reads TGTGCCAGCAGCTTGGCCTCTTCGTATGGCTACACCTTC. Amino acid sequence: CASSLASSYGYTF. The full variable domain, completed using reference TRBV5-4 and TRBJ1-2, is ETGVTQSPTHLIKTRGQQVTLRCSSQSGHNTVSWYQQALGQGPQFIFQYYREEENGRGNFPPRFSGLQFPNYSSELNVNALELDDSALYLCASSLASSYGYTFGSGTRLTVV.

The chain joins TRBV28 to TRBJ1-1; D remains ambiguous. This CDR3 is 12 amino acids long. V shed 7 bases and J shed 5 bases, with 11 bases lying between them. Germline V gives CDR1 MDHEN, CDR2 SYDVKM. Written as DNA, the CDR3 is TGTGCCAGCAAAATGGGGAGGACTGAAGCTTTCTTT. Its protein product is CASKMGRTEAFF. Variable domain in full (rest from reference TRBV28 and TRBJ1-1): DVKVTQSSRYLVKRTGEKVFLECVQDMDHENMFWYRQDPGLGLRLIYFSYDVKMKEKGDIPEGYSVSREKKERFSLILESASTNQTSMYLCASKMGRTEAFFGQGTRLTVV.

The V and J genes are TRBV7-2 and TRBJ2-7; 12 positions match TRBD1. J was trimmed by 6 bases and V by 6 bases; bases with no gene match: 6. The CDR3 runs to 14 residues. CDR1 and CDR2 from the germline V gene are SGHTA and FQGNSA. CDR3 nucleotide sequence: TGTGCCAGCAGGCCCGGGACAGGGGGCCCCGAGCAGTACTTC. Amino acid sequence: CASRPGTGGPEQYF.

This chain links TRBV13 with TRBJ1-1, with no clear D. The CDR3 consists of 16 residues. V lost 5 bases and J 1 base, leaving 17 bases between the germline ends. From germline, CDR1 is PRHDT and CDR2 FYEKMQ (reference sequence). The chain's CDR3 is CASSHDGFRENTEAFF. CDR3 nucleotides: TGTGCCAGCAGCCACGACGGGTTTCGTGAGAACACTGAAGCTTTCTTT.

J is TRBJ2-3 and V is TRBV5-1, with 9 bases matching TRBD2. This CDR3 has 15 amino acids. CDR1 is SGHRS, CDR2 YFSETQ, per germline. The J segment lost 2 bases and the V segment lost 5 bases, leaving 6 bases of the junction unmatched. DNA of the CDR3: TGCGCCAGCAGTTTTAGCGGGGGACTCACAGATACGCAGTATTTT. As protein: CASSFSGGLTDTQYF. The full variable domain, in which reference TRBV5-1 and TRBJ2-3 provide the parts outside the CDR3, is KAGVTQTPRYLIKTRGQQVTLSCSPISGHRSVSWYQQTPGQGLQFLFEYFSETQRNKGNFPGRFSGRQFSNSRSEMNVSTLELGDSALYLCASSFSGGLTDTQYFGPGTRLTVL.

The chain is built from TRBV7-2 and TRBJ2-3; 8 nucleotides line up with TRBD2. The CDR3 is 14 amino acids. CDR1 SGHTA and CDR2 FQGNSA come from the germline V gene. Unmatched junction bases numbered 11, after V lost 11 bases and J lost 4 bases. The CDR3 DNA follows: TGTGCCCCGCGGGGGCGGGAGGCTCCAGATACGCAGTATTTT. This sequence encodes CAPRGREAPDTQYF. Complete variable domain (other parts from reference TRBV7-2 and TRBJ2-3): GAGVSQSPSNKVTEKGKDVELRCDPISGHTALYWYRQSLGQGLEFLIYFQGNSAPDKSGLPSDRFSAERTGGSVSTLTIQRTQQEDSAVYLCAPRGREAPDTQYFGPGTRLTVL.

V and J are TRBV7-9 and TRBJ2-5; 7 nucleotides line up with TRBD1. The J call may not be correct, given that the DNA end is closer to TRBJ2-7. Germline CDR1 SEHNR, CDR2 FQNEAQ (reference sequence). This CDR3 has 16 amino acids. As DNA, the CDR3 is TGTGCCAGCAGACCACCCGGGACAGCGAACTACTACGAGCAGTACTTC. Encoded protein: CASRPPGTANYYEQYF.

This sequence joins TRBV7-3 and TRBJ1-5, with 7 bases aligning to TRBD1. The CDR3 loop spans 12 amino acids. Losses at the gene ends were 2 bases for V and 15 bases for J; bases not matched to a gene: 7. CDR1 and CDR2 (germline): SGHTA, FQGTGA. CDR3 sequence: CASSLFEGAWHF. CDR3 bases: TGTGCCAGCAGCTTATTTGAGGGGGCATGGCATTTT.

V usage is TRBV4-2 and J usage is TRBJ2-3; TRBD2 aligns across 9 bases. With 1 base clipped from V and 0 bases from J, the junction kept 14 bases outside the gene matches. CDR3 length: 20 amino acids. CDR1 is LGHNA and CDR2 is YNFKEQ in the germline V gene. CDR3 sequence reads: CASSQATGLAPGTSTDTQYF. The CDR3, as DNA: TGTGCCAGCAGCCAAGCAACCGGACTAGCGCCTGGAACTAGCACAGATACGCAGTATTTT.

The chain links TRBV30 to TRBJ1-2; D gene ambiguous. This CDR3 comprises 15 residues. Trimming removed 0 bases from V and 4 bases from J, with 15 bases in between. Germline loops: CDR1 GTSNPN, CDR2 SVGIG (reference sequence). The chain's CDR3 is CAWSVPGAGLYGYTF. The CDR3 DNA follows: TGTGCCTGGAGTGTACCCGGAGCTGGTCTCTATGGCTACACCTTC.